In its sample, the clone carrying this T cell receptor beta chain was seen once. The entry originates in a study of cytomegalovirus exposure and HLA in healthy donors. Researchers ran the PCR with 60 Vbeta and 13 Jbeta primers. Only in-frame clones appear in the TCRdb table, and some are missing; sequencing was by immunoSEQ multiplex PCR. This sample yields 200,000 or so clones, of which approximately 78% are seen a single time; 2.5% to 3% belongs to the top ten. CDR1 is SGHNT, CDR2 YYREEE, per germline (reference sequence). V shed 0 bases and J shed 7 bases, with 11 bases lying between them. The CDR3 contains 15 residues.

The chain uses TRBV5-4 and TRBJ1-6; possibly TRBD1 for D (5 bases). The sequence came from a man aged 25 to 40 in good health and CMV-seronegative. Material for sequencing was PBMCs. The CDR3 DNA reads TGTGCCAGCAGCTTGGGTAGGACACACAATTCACCCCTCCACTTT. Protein sequence: CASSLGRTHNSPLHF.